This T cell receptor beta chain was documented in a study of T cell responses to AZD1222 COVID-19 vaccine. Overall study findings and caveats: Females made up more of the donors, who were largely white British, and clonal diversity may have come out too low. The peak T cell response came first, and repertoires were sampled only after it. In the spike-specific TCR repertoire, nearly half reportedly target unmutated variant regions.

With respect to this clone: Its antigen is undetermined.

V was pared by 2 bases and J by 0 bases, with 0 bases of the junction left unmatched. In germline, CDR1 is SGHTA, CDR2 FQGNSA. The CDR3 contains 15 residues. Sequencing used immunoSEQ multiplex PCR; TCRdb keeps in-frame clones, though not all of them. This sample has about 98,000 clones; around 88% occur once, and the top ten carry 10%. V and J are TRBV7-2 and TRBJ1-3, with 8 bases aligning to TRBD1. This TCR came from an adult in good health. Here the sequenced sample was peripheral blood, taken on day 0 of MenACWY control vaccination. CDR3 amino acids: CASSLTGGSGNTIYF. The CDR3 region has the DNA TGTGCCAGCAGCTTAACAGGGGGCTCTGGAAACACCATATATTTT.